Shown below are 31 T cell receptor beta chains from a single sample sequenced in a study of T-cell reconstitution after alpha-beta-depleted transplantation in children. The authors prepared the TCRbeta library with unique molecular identifiers. One entry per CDR3 protein results from TCRdb running MiXCR on the PCR reads. This repertoire shows approximately 240,000 distinct CDR3 sequences, roughly a tenth found once; its top ten account for approximately 6.2%. The sequencing here drew on PBMCs from the stem cell graft donor, taken from the stem cell graft. These receptor sequences come from a human donor who donated a stem cell graft to a child with acute lymphoblastic leukemia.

This clonotype was found many times. This chain connects TRBV5-5 to TRBJ2-1; D remains unclear. The CDR3 spans 11 residues. With 2 bases removed from V and 8 bases from J, the gap between germline ends came to 5 bases. CDR1 and CDR2 from the germline V gene are SGHKS and YYEKEE (reference sequence). This CDR3 is CASSFVYEQFF. In nucleotides, the CDR3 is TGTGCCAGCAGCTTTGTTTATGAGCAGTTCTTC.

This clonotype was counted only a few times. The J gene is TRBJ1-2, the V gene TRBV6-1; maybe TRBD1 (5 bases). Germline V gene sequence: CDR1 MNHNS, CDR2 SASEGT. This CDR3 is built from 14 residues. With 6 bases removed from V and 5 bases from J, the gap between germline ends came to 16 bases. The CDR3 coding sequence is TGTGCCAGCAGCCTGGACCGGGACGGGTATGGCTACACCTTC. This translates into CASSLDRDGYGYTF.

This chain's CDR3 is CASSYSVGKAEEAFF. The CDR3 DNA reads as TGTGCCAGCAGTTACTCGGTCGGGAAGGCCGAGGAAGCTTTCTTT. The gene calls are TRBV6-5 and TRBJ1-1; D is undetermined. This CDR3 is built from 15 residues. Germline CDR1 MNHEY, CDR2 SVGAGI. Trimming took 0 bases from V and 8 from J, leaving 16 bases between them.

The rearrangement joins TRBV7-2 to TRBJ1-2, with 10 bases matching TRBD1. The length of the CDR3 is 14 residues. V gave up 4 bases and J gave up 2 bases; unmatched junction bases: 1. Germline V gives CDR1 SGHTA, CDR2 FQGNSA. DNA for the CDR3: TGTGCCAGCAGCTGGGACAGGGGAAACTATGGCTACACCTTC. It translates to CASSWDRGNYGYTF.

The rearrangement uses TRBV5-1 and TRBJ2-7; tentative D call: TRBD1 (6 bases). Trimming removed 4 bases at V and 6 bases at J, with 14 bases between. The CDR3 spans 13 residues. Germline V gene data show CDR1 as SGHRS and CDR2 as YFSETQ. CDR3 coding DNA: TGCGCCAGCAGCGAAGACAGGCTGGCCGAGCAGTACTTC. Translated: CASSEDRLAEQYF.

This clonotype was counted a few times. The rearrangement uses TRBV12-3 or TRBV12-4 and TRBJ2-3; D might be TRBD1 (7 bases). The CDR3 extends over 16 amino acids. V shed 5 bases and J shed 2 bases, with 17 bases lying between them. The CDR3 reads CASSPQSRGVTDTQYF. The CDR3 nucleotides read TGTGCCAGCAGTCCCCAAAGCAGGGGGGTCACAGATACGCAGTATTTT.

A remark on this clonotype: A much more abundant neighbour one base away suggests this may be a read error. The V gene is TRBV10-2, the J gene TRBJ2-1; 9 nucleotides agree with TRBD2. There are 13 residues in the CDR3. Germline values: CDR1 WSHSY, CDR2 SAAADI. Trimming cost V 4 bases and J 14 bases; bases outside gene matches: 9. CDR3 sequence (DNA): TGCGCCAGCAGTGCTAGCGGGAATAGCATGGAGTTCTTC. Residues: CASSASGNSMEFF.

The sample holds many counts of this clonotype. The chain couples TRBV24-1 to TRBJ2-1, with a tentative D call TRBD1 (6 bases). This CDR3 region has 16 residues. The V gene's germline CDR1 is KGHDR and CDR2 SFDVKD. V lost 3 bases to trimming and J lost 1 base, with 12 bases between them. The CDR3 DNA reads as TGTGCCACCAGTGATCCCGATACAGGGTCCTACAATGAGCAGTTCTTC. Translated, it gives CATSDPDTGSYNEQFF.

This clonotype was detected ten times or more. The V gene is TRBV4-3, the J gene TRBJ1-2, with TRBD1 matching 8 bases. With V trimmed by 0 bases and J by 4 bases, 4 bases remained unmatched. The CDR3 totals 15 residues. Germline CDR1 is LGHNA and CDR2 is YSLEER. In nucleotides, the CDR3 is TGCGCCAGCAGCCAAGATTCAGGGGGCGGCTATGGCTACACCTTC. Protein sequence: CASSQDSGGGYGYTF.

This clonotype has at least ten counts. This rearrangement joins TRBV7-6 to TRBJ1-6; the D gene is possibly TRBD1 (6 bases). The CDR3 sequence is 14 residues long. Trimming took off 6 bases at V and 9 bases at J, with 15 bases between the two ends. The germline gives CDR1 SGHVS, CDR2 FNYEAQ. This CDR3 reads CASRKTGSGSPLHF. CDR3 DNA: TGTGCCAGCAGGAAAACAGGGTCTGGTTCACCCCTCCACTTT. The full variable domain, completed using reference TRBV7-6 and TRBJ1-6, is GAGVSQSPRYKVTKRGQDVALRCDPISGHVSLYWYRQALGQGPEFLTYFNYEAQQDKSGLPNDRFSAERPEGSISTLTIQRTEQRDSAMYRCASRKTGSGSPLHFGNGTRLTVT.

This clonotype was seen at least ten times. This CDR3 reads CASRRDETYEQYF. Here the CDR3 DNA reads TGTGCCAGCAGACGGGACGAGACCTACGAGCAGTACTTC. The gene calls are TRBV3-1 and TRBJ2-7; possibly TRBD1 or TRBD2 for D (5 bases each). The CDR3 sequence is 13 residues long. Germline-derived CDR1 and CDR2 are LGHDT and YNNKEL (reference sequence). Trimming cost V 6 bases and J 2 bases, with 11 bases left between them.

This clonotype was seen a handful of times. The CDR3 region has the DNA TGTGCCAGCAGCCCCTTCCCGGGACAGAGCCATCTTGGAAACACCATATATTTT. Residues: CASSPFPGQSHLGNTIYF. The chain uses TRBV6-4 and TRBJ1-3; 7 bases are a match to TRBD1. This CDR3 has 18 amino acids. Losses at the gene ends were 6 bases for V and 3 bases for J; bases not matched to a gene: 17. In germline, CDR1 is MRHNA, CDR2 SNTAGT.

This clonotype showed up just a few times. CDR3 amino acids: CASSFGTASLPLEEQYF. CDR3 in DNA: TGTGCCAGCAGTTTCGGGACAGCTTCTCTTCCCCTGGAGGAGCAGTACTTC. This chain connects TRBV28 to TRBJ2-7; 7 nucleotides align to TRBD1. J gave up 7 bases and V 3 bases, and 18 bases lay outside the gene matches. Germline lookup yields CDR1 MDHEN and CDR2 SYDVKM. This CDR3 has 17 amino acids.

This clonotype appeared a few times. The chain carries TRBV4-2 and TRBJ1-2, with D unresolved. Trimming took 2 bases from V and 2 from J, leaving 15 bases between them. The CDR3 sequence is 16 residues long. Germline CDR1 reads LGHNA; CDR2 reads YNFKEQ. The CDR3 DNA follows: TGTGCCAGCAGCCAAAATATACACTCGAGCAACTATGGCTACACCTTC. Its protein is CASSQNIHSSNYGYTF.

This clonotype rates as medium-sized. The gene calls are TRBV4-3 and TRBJ2-2, with 7 bases identical to TRBD2. CDR3 length: 15 residues. CDR1 and CDR2 (germline): LGHNA, YSLEER. The V segment lost 4 bases and the J segment 2 bases; nucleotides outside the gene matches: 4. CDR3 DNA sequence: TGCGCCAGCAGCCGAGGGACTACCAACACCGGGGAGCTGTTTTTT. Its protein product is CASSRGTTNTGELFF.

The chain combines TRBV12-3 or TRBV12-4 with TRBJ1-1; D might be TRBD1 (6 bases). CDR3 length: 13 amino acids. Deletions cut 6 bases from V and 4 bases from J, with 12 bases between. CDR3 nucleotides: TGTGCCAGCAGGAGGGTAGGGGGCACTGAAGCTTTCTTT. Amino acids: CASRRVGGTEAFF.

The chain combines TRBV20-1 with TRBJ2-3; 11 positions match TRBD1. V lost 6 bases and J lost 7; bases outside the gene matches: 9. The CDR3 loop spans 14 amino acids. Germline assignment: CDR1 DFQATT and CDR2 SNEGSKA (reference sequence). The CDR3 sequence is CSALSRDRGNTQYF. The CDR3 DNA sequence: TGCAGTGCCCTGTCCCGGGACAGGGGGAATACGCAGTATTTT.

This clonotype was seen a handful of times. V and J are TRBV12-3 or TRBV12-4 and TRBJ2-2; TRBD1 or TRBD2 may be the D gene (5 bases each). CDR3 length: 16 residues. Trimming stripped 4 bases from V and 1 base from J, with 13 bases between. The CDR3 loop reads CASSSRDPKNTGELFF. CDR3 in DNA: TGTGCCAGCAGTTCCCGGGACCCTAAGAACACCGGGGAGCTGTTTTTT.

This clonotype appeared many times. The J gene is TRBJ2-1, the V gene TRBV20-1; 11 bases are shared with TRBD2. The V gene end was trimmed by 7 bases and the J gene end by 5 bases; junction bases not matched to a gene: 4. This CDR3 comprises 13 residues. Germline V gives CDR1 DFQATT, CDR2 SNEGSKA (reference sequence). CDR3 sequence: CSVPTSGDNEQFF. In nucleotides, the CDR3 is TGCAGTGTTCCGACTAGCGGGGACAATGAGCAGTTCTTC.

The rearrangement links TRBV29-1 to TRBJ2-1, with 9 bases identical to TRBD2. V lost 2 bases to trimming and J lost 0 bases; unmatched junction nucleotides: 5. This CDR3 is built from 16 residues. Germline V gene lookup returns CDR1 SQVTM and CDR2 ANQGSEA. Written as DNA, the CDR3 is TGCAGCGTTGAAAAGGGCGGGGGGGTCTCCTACAATGAGCAGTTCTTC. Its protein is CSVEKGGGVSYNEQFF.

This clonotype appeared a single time. The chain joins TRBV7-7 to TRBJ2-5, with 9 bases that match TRBD1. Germline loops: CDR1 SSHAT, CDR2 FNYEAQ (reference sequence). V trimming: 5 bases; J trimming: 3 bases; junction bases outside the gene matches: 7. This CDR3 is built from 15 residues. CDR3 DNA sequence: TGTGCCAGCAGCAGGGGACAGGGCGGCGAAGAGACCCAGTACTTC. Translating gives CASSRGQGGEETQYF.

Many counts were recorded for this clonotype. V is TRBV4-2 and J is TRBJ2-1; D is perhaps TRBD1 (6 bases). The CDR3 is made up of 16 amino acids. Trimming left V 0 bases short and J 6 bases short, with 15 bases between. CDR1 is LGHNA, CDR2 YNFKEQ, per germline. CDR3 loop: CASSQDETTGSNEQFF. As DNA, the CDR3 is TGTGCCAGCAGCCAAGATGAGACGACAGGTTCCAATGAGCAGTTCTTC.

This clonotype has a count of ten or more. The genes are TRBV7-9 and TRBJ2-3; D is uncertain. CDR3 length: 15 amino acids. The V gene's germline CDR1 is SEHNR and CDR2 FQNEAQ (reference sequence). The germline V and J ends were trimmed by 1 base and 2 bases, with 10 bases remaining between them. CDR3 sequence: CASSLGADITDTQYF. The CDR3 DNA is TGTGCCAGCAGCTTAGGGGCAGATATCACAGATACGCAGTATTTT.

This clonotype appeared many times. CDR3 loop: CASSQVVSAGRAEAFF. CDR3 sequence (DNA): TGTGCCAGCAGCCAAGTAGTCTCGGCCGGCAGGGCTGAAGCTTTCTTT. The J gene is TRBJ1-1, the V gene TRBV4-2; D is perhaps TRBD1 (5 bases). This CDR3 is 16 amino acids long. Trimming removed 1 base from V and 6 bases from J, with 18 bases in between. In germline, CDR1 is LGHNA, CDR2 YNFKEQ.

There are a few counts of this clonotype. The V call is TRBV29-1, the J call TRBJ2-5; D assignment may be TRBD1 or TRBD2 (6 bases each). V shed 2 bases and J shed 7 bases, with 23 bases lying between them. The CDR3 totals 16 residues. From germline, CDR1 is SQVTM and CDR2 ANQGSEA. CDR3 DNA sequence: TGCAGCGTTGAAAGTTCGGGGGCCGCCGTCTCTGGGACCCAGTACTTC. This encodes CSVESSGAAVSGTQYF.

This clonotype was observed a handful of times. This chain connects TRBV27 to TRBJ1-2; possible D gene TRBD1, 5 bases. The germline CDR1 and CDR2 sequences are MNHEY and SMNVEV (reference sequence). Trimming shortened V by 2 bases and J by 7 bases, and 20 bases separated the two germline ends. The CDR3 length is 16 residues. The CDR3 protein is CASSLSPGTPVSGYTF. The CDR3 nucleotides read TGTGCCAGCAGTTTAAGCCCGGGGACGCCGGTTAGTGGCTACACCTTC.

V gene TRBV12-3 or TRBV12-4 combines with J gene TRBJ1-1, with D perhaps TRBD1 (6 bases). V was pared by 3 bases and J by 4 bases, with 18 bases between. This CDR3 spans 16 amino acids. The CDR3 DNA reads as TGTGCCAGCAGTTTTGGGCAGGGGCCAGTAACCACTGAAGCTTTCTTT. Amino acids: CASSFGQGPVTTEAFF.

This clonotype turned up a few times. The chain combines TRBV29-1 with TRBJ2-2; perhaps TRBD1 as D (6 bases). The CDR3 consists of 14 residues. The ends were cut back, 6 bases at V and 2 bases at J, with 13 bases in the middle. Germline V gene lookup returns CDR1 SQVTM and CDR2 ANQGSEA. CDR3 amino acids: CSVQHRVNTGELFF. Here the CDR3 DNA reads TGCAGCGTGCAACACAGGGTAAACACCGGGGAGCTGTTTTTT.

This clonotype came up many times. This chain connects TRBV2 to TRBJ1-2; D call uncertain. The V and J ends lost 9 bases and 6 bases respectively, with 20 bases between them. The CDR3 sequence is 14 residues long. Germline V lookup: CDR1 SNHLY, CDR2 FYNNEI. The CDR3 DNA is TGTGCCAGTAACGGTGGCGTGGGGAGTAATGGCTACACCTTC. Its translation: CASNGGVGSNGYTF.

This clonotype occurred a few times. The J gene is TRBJ1-1, the V gene TRBV12-3 or TRBV12-4, with D uncertain. The CDR3 covers 15 residues. V dropped 3 bases and J dropped 1 base, with 12 bases sitting between them. The CDR3 DNA follows: TGTGCCAGCAGTTTTTTTGTGGGAACGAACACTGAAGCTTTCTTT. Translated: CASSFFVGTNTEAFF.

This clonotype was recorded many times. The gene calls are TRBV20-1 and TRBJ2-1; perhaps TRBD2 as D (7 bases). The CDR3 totals 14 residues. Germline V gene lookup returns CDR1 DFQATT and CDR2 SNEGSKA (reference sequence). V dropped 0 bases and J dropped 5 bases, with 11 bases sitting between them. The CDR3 here is CSAREGRGNNEQFF. As DNA, the CDR3 is TGCAGTGCTAGAGAGGGGAGGGGGAACAATGAGCAGTTCTTC.